This is a list of T cell receptor beta chains from one sample in a study of T-cell reconstitution after alpha-beta-depleted transplantation in children. TCRdb called the PCR reads again in MiXCR, with one record for every CDR3 protein. Altogether approximately 980,000 distinct CDR3 sequences are present, about 26% being singletons, with the ten largest covering about 28%. The material was PBMCs, mostly from graft donor cells, obtained 360 days after TCRalphabeta/CD19-depleted stem cell transplant. All receptors come from a boy younger than two who had a stem cell transplant for SCID, so the T cells may come from the graft donor. The CDR3 runs from the conserved cysteine through the conserved F or W.

v_call,cdr3_aa
TRBV4-1,CASSQAGGQDHTEAFF
TRBV20-1,CSARDLTGANVLTF
TRBV2,CASSGEPKELFF
TRBV9,CASSPRTSGGEQYF
TRBV29-1,CSVEGGQGANQPQHF
TRBV12-3/TRBV12-4,CASSARDRDWEYEQYF
TRBV12-3/TRBV12-4,CASSRIRGRSQETQYF
TRBV20-1,CSAYEGGLAGAYEQYF
TRBV20-1,CSARGPDGNTIYF
TRBV7-2,CASSYGQAPDYEQYF
TRBV20-1,CSASPYLTPEETQYF
TRBV29-1,CSVGWGSYGYTF
TRBV28,CASSSPRSANIQETQYF
TRBV18,CASSRPGTGLITQYF
TRBV4-1,CASSLGRVNYGYTF
TRBV12-3/TRBV12-4,CASSLNIGSSGANVLTF
TRBV10-3,CAISEGQGGEQYF
TRBV4-1,CASSQASDRSRNQPQHF
TRBV5-5,CASSLWRGNTEAFF
TRBV19,CASSMGWSPLHF
TRBV5-1,CASSPYRGVGINEQFF
TRBV29-1,CSVERQGHSTDTQYF
TRBV6-1,CASIEVPGRQETQYF
TRBV12-3/TRBV12-4,CASNSRNRGHEQFF
TRBV9,CASSVGGSGGFSYNEQFF
TRBV12-3/TRBV12-4,CASGTALNEQFF
TRBV4-2,CASSQDMGSGVGYEQYF
TRBV9,CASSVGEDNEQFF
TRBV29-1,CSAKLSGPNHNEQFF
TRBV10-3,CATRTARSSGNTIYF
TRBV5-1,CASSLGLRNKGSIEPQHF
TRBV11-2,CASSPFGGFYNEQFF
TRBV6-5,CASSYSKGMTYNEQFF
TRBV15,CATQGGLANQPQHF
TRBV5-1,CASSLWPGGWGEQYF
TRBV20-1,CSAVPLRRSSGNTIYF
TRBV5-6,CASSLIEEDEQYF
TRBV4-2,CASSLDFSSTDTQYF
TRBV7-6,CASSLEGLAGAHEQYF
TRBV5-1,CASSPGWQGADTQYF
TRBV4-1,CASSQDGTSGFKNIQYF
TRBV20-1,CSASNQMNTEAFF
TRBV12-3/TRBV12-4,CASSSPDRAIDTQYF
TRBV4-2,CASTRDRLGYEQYF
TRBV3-1,CASSHGQGREQYF
TRBV7-8,CASSLARGTGGYEQYF
TRBV20-1,CSARRGGKNEQFF
TRBV5-1,CASSLSGSWKETQYF
TRBV12-3/TRBV12-4,CASRVSEGSGELFF
TRBV5-1,CASTGESNSPLHF